The 5 T cell receptor beta chains in this list originate from one sample, sequenced in a study of T-cell reconstitution after alpha-beta-depleted transplantation in children. The TCRbeta library incorporated unique molecular identifiers. TCRdb independently ran MiXCR on the PCR reads; one entry per CDR3 protein. The sample comprises fewer than 1 million distinct CDR3 sequences, around 15% of which are singletons, and approximately 5% rests with the top ten. The starting material was PBMCs, mostly from graft donor cells, obtained 360 days after TCRalphabeta/CD19-depleted stem cell transplant. All receptors derive from a male patient under 18 who had a stem cell transplant for acute lymphoblastic leukemia, so the T cells may come from the graft donor.

The chain links TRBV7-2 to TRBJ2-3; 12 bases fit TRBD2. The length of the CDR3 is 16 residues. V shed 5 bases and J 2 bases; nucleotides not matched to a gene: 5. In germline, CDR1 is SGHTA, CDR2 FQGNSA. CDR3 bases: TGTGCCAGCAGCCAGTGGACTAGCGGGATCACAGATACGCAGTATTTT. As protein: CASSQWTSGITDTQYF.

This clonotype was seen a handful of times. J is TRBJ2-7 and V is TRBV12-3 or TRBV12-4; 7 nucleotides line up with TRBD2. Germline trimming cut 6 bases from V and 1 base from J; bases unmatched to any gene: 9. The CDR3 contains 15 residues. This CDR3 is CASSWGGSKSYEQYF. DNA of the CDR3: TGTGCCAGCAGCTGGGGCGGGAGTAAGTCCTACGAGCAGTACTTC.

The chain joins TRBV5-1 to TRBJ1-2; D is ambiguous. V lost 7 bases and J 9 bases, leaving 13 bases between the germline ends. The CDR3 consists of 11 residues. The germline gives CDR1 SGHRS, CDR2 YFSETQ. The CDR3 DNA sequence: TGCGCCAGCGGATCAGGATATCGCTACACCTTC. Its translation is CASGSGYRYTF.

The chain couples TRBV13 to TRBJ2-7, with D tentatively TRBD2 (5 bases). This CDR3 spans 11 amino acids. Germline CDR1 PRHDT, CDR2 FYEKMQ (reference sequence). The germline V and J ends were trimmed by 8 bases and 3 bases, with 8 bases remaining between them. This CDR3 is CASGLYYEQYF. As DNA, the CDR3 is TGTGCCAGCGGACTCTACTACGAGCAGTACTTC.

The V call is TRBV18, the J call TRBJ1-5, with D uncertain. Trimming took off 3 bases at V and 8 bases at J, with 11 bases between the two ends. The CDR3 consists of 13 residues. The germline V gene has CDR1 KGHSH and CDR2 LQKENI. The CDR3 region has the DNA TGTGCCAGCTCACCGACCCACGGTGAGCCCCAGCATTTT. Protein product: CASSPTHGEPQHF.